These 14 T cell receptor beta chains came from one sample sequenced in a study of T-cell memory formation after mild COVID-19. From the 5' RACE reads, TCRdb called clonotypes with MiXCR, one entry per CDR3 protein. The sample records 300,000 to 400,000 distinct CDR3 sequences, approximately 15% being singletons. The sequenced material came from PBMCs or a T cell subset sorted from them (not recorded which). These receptors all stem from a man younger than 30 who had mild COVID-19 (a few samples of this study predate the infection). Cell type and time point are not known.

This clonotype was detected a few times. CDR3 nucleotide sequence: TGTGCCAGCAGCTTAGAGCCGAGCGGGGGGTACAATGAGCAGTTCTTC. Residues: CASSLEPSGGYNEQFF. The chain joins TRBV7-3 to TRBJ2-1, with 9 bases that match TRBD2. The CDR3 consists of 16 residues. J lost 4 bases, V lost 2 bases, and 6 bases had no gene match. The germline CDR1 and CDR2 sequences are SGHTA and FQGTGA.

The chain combines TRBV29-1 with TRBJ2-3; no clear D. The V end lost 1 base, the J end lost 2 bases, and 7 bases lay between the germline ends. The germline V gene encodes CDR1 SQVTM and CDR2 ANQGSEA. CDR3 length equals 13 residues. This chain's CDR3 is CSVEGTNTDTQYF. CDR3 nucleotide sequence: TGCAGCGTTGAAGGGACCAACACAGATACGCAGTATTTT.

This clonotype turned up a few times. The chain couples TRBV10-2 to TRBJ1-2; D possibly corresponds to TRBD1 (6 bases). Trimming took off 2 bases at V and 5 bases at J, with 18 bases between the two ends. The germline V gene encodes CDR1 WSHSY and CDR2 SAAADI. The CDR3 is made up of 16 amino acids. The DNA of the CDR3 is TGCGCCAGCAGTGAGCCCCGGGGGACGGGGGCTTATGGCTACACCTTC. Protein: CASSEPRGTGAYGYTF.

This clonotype was recorded a few times. The rearrangement joins TRBV20-1 to TRBJ1-4, with D unclear. Trimming stripped 4 bases from V and 7 bases from J, with 16 bases between. This CDR3 has 14 residues. CDR1 is DFQATT, CDR2 SNEGSKA, per germline (reference sequence). For the CDR3, the DNA is TGCAGTGCTAAAAGTGGGGTTCGGATTGAAAAACTGTTTTTT. It is translated as CSAKSGVRIEKLFF.

This clonotype was observed a few times. The V call is TRBV11-1, the J call TRBJ2-7, with D unresolved. This CDR3 region has 13 residues. V lost 0 bases, J lost 4 bases, and 7 bases lay in between. Germline lookup yields CDR1 SGHAT and CDR2 FQDESV (reference sequence). DNA of the CDR3: TGTGCCAGCAGCTTAGCGGCGCGGTACGAGCAGTACGTC. Encoded protein: CASSLAARYEQYV.

This sequence joins TRBV4-2 and TRBJ2-3; D possibly corresponds to TRBD2 (5 bases). V was trimmed by 2 bases and J by 0 bases, leaving 12 bases between them. In germline, CDR1 is LGHNA, CDR2 YNFKEQ. The CDR3 totals 16 residues. CDR3 in amino acids: CASSQKARTSTDTQYF. The CDR3 nucleotides read TGTGCCAGCAGCCAAAAAGCCCGGACTAGCACAGATACGCAGTATTTT.

This clonotype has only a few counts. This chain links TRBV7-8 with TRBJ2-3; TRBD2 matches 9 bases. Germline V gives CDR1 SGHVS, CDR2 FQNEAQ. V lost 5 bases and J lost 3; bases outside the gene matches: 6. The length of the CDR3 is 15 residues. CDR3 in amino acids: CASSRRGGVTDTQYF. In DNA, the CDR3 is TGTGCCAGCAGCAGGCGGGGGGGAGTTACAGATACGCAGTATTTT.

This chain connects TRBV19 to TRBJ2-1, with D possibly being TRBD1 (6 bases). This CDR3 spans 15 amino acids. Germline V gene sequence: CDR1 LNHDA, CDR2 SQIVND (reference sequence). Trimming removed 3 bases from V and 0 bases from J, with 9 bases in between. DNA for the CDR3: TGTGCCAGTAGTATGGGGGCGGTCTCCTACAATGAGCAGTTCTTC. The encoded protein is CASSMGAVSYNEQFF. Full variable domain (rest looked up from reference TRBV19 and TRBJ2-1): DGGITQSPKYLFRKEGQNVTLSCEQNLNHDAMYWYRQDPGQGLRLIYYSQIVNDFQKGDIAEGYSVSREKKESFPLTVTSAQKNPTAFYLCASSMGAVSYNEQFFGPGTRLTVL.

A few counts support this clonotype. V and J are TRBV6-5 and TRBJ1-2; D may be TRBD1 (5 bases). V was cut by 6 bases and J by 5 bases, with 16 bases left in between. This CDR3 spans 14 amino acids. From germline, CDR1 is MNHEY and CDR2 SVGAGI. The CDR3 region is CASSGRGGAYGYTF. Here the CDR3 DNA reads TGTGCCAGCAGCGGGCGGGGGGGTGCTTATGGCTACACCTTC.

The chain links TRBV24-1 to TRBJ2-1, with 10 bases fitting TRBD1. Per germline, CDR1 KGHDR and CDR2 SFDVKD. V shed 2 bases, J shed 7 bases, and the junction held 4 bases outside the gene matches. The CDR3 is 15 residues long. CDR3 nucleotide sequence: TGTGCCACCAGTGATTCTTGGACAGGGGGGAATGAGCAGTTCTTC. It yields the protein CATSDSWTGGNEQFF.

In its sample, this clonotype was seen a few times. This rearrangement joins TRBV11-2 to TRBJ2-3; TRBD1 aligns across 8 bases. With V trimmed by 5 bases and J by 4 bases, 8 bases remained unmatched. The CDR3 has 15 residues. Germline V gives CDR1 SGHAT, CDR2 FQNNGV. CDR3 nucleotide sequence: TGTGCCAGCAGCGCAGGGGGCGCCGGTTCAGATACGCAGTATTTT. This gives the protein CASSAGGAGSDTQYF.

This clonotype came up many times. One end of the junction is discordant with germline, which a read error may explain. V and J are TRBV7-9 and TRBJ2-3; 7 bases are a match to TRBD1. The CDR3 is 13 amino acids. CDR1 is SEHNR and CDR2 is FQNEAQ in the germline V gene (reference sequence). The CDR3 region has the DNA TGTGCCAGCAGCTTAGGTCGGGACAGTCCTCCCCATTTT. As protein: CASSLGRDSPPHF.

The chain employs TRBV2 and TRBJ1-4; D is undetermined. V lost 3 bases and J 8 bases, leaving 7 bases between the germline ends. Germline V gene sequence: CDR1 SNHLY, CDR2 FYNNEI. The CDR3 is 12 residues long. Here the CDR3 reads CASSEQVEKLFF. CDR3 DNA: TGTGCCAGCAGTGAGCAGGTCGAAAAACTGTTTTTT.

This clonotype was picked up many times. This chain links TRBV5-6 with TRBJ2-3; D remains ambiguous. This CDR3 spans 15 amino acids. The germline V gene has CDR1 SGHDT and CDR2 YYEEEE. Trimming removed 2 bases at V and 3 bases at J, with 13 bases between. The CDR3, as DNA: TGTGCCAGCAGCTTTGAGACACTACTTACAGATACGCAGTATTTT. Protein: CASSFETLLTDTQYF.